The rows below give T cell receptor beta chains drawn from one sample of a study of T cell changes during pregnancy in multiple sclerosis. Only in-frame clones appear in the TCRdb table, and some are missing; sequencing was by immunoSEQ multiplex PCR. The repertoire holds roughly 80,000 clones, around 91% seen once, with 1.9% in the top ten. This sample comprised peripheral blood, obtained before pregnancy. These receptors all come from a female donor with multiple sclerosis, enrolled in a pregnancy study. Both conserved end residues are part of each CDR3. Each record gives: CDR3 DNA, CDR3 protein, clone size, V gene, D gene, J gene. The D gene is left open where the match is weak. Not all rows give a size; the values are once, few, many and, for expanded clones, a class.

TGCGCCAGCAGCTACGGACAGACCGCCTTGAATGAAAAACTGTTTTTT,CASSYGQTALNEKLFF,NA,TRBV5-1,NA,TRBJ1-4
TGTGCCAGCCGAAAAGGGGCCCCTGAAGCTTTCTTT,CASRKGAPEAFF,NA,TRBV6-6,NA,TRBJ1-1
TGTGCCAGCAGCTCGGGACTAGCGGGGACAGATACGCAGTATTTT,CASSSGLAGTDTQYF,few,TRBV5-6,TRBD2,TRBJ2-3
TGTGCCAGCAGGGCCCGGGATTTTAATGAAAAACTGTTTTTT,CASRARDFNEKLFF,NA,TRBV2,NA,TRBJ1-4
TGTGCCAGCAGCTTAGGAGGGGGCGCAGAAGTTGGCTACACCTTC,CASSLGGGAEVGYTF,NA,TRBV7-6,TRBD1,TRBJ1-2
TGTGCCATCAGTGCGGGTCTCGGTGGTCCCACTGAAGCTTTCTTT,CAISAGLGGPTEAFF,NA,TRBV10-3,NA,TRBJ1-1
TGTGCCAGCAGTTCTATAGCGGGGGGGGCCGATACGCAGTATTTT,CASSSIAGGADTQYF,NA,TRBV27,TRBD2,TRBJ2-3
TGCGCCAGCAGCCAAGGGCCCCTGGGCACAGATACGCAGTATTTT,CASSQGPLGTDTQYF,once,TRBV4-3,NA,TRBJ2-3
TGCGCCAGCAGCTGGGGGACAGGGGGCTACGAGCAGTACTTC,CASSWGTGGYEQYF,NA,TRBV5-1,TRBD1,TRBJ2-7
TGCGCCAGCAGCAAACAGGGGGGACCCAAAAACATTCAGTACTTC,CASSKQGGPKNIQYF,once,TRBV4-3,TRBD1,TRBJ2-4
TGTGCCAGCGGCCGAGGAGGGCTCGGATCACCCCTCCACTTT,CASGRGGLGSPLHF,NA,TRBV2,NA,TRBJ1-6
TGCGCCAGCAGCCCCGTCATCGGTTCCGAGGGAAAACTGTTTTTT,CASSPVIGSEGKLFF,once,TRBV5-1,NA,TRBJ1-4
TGTGCCAGCGGACTACAGGGGGTTGGAAAACTGTTTTTT,CASGLQGVGKLFF,once,TRBV11-2,TRBD1,TRBJ1-4
TGTGCCAGCGGATTAAGCGGGGACTCCTACAATGAGCAGTTCTTC,CASGLSGDSYNEQFF,NA,TRBV5-4,TRBD2,TRBJ2-1
TGTGCCAGCAGCCGGGGGGCTGGAGGGGGCTACGAGCAGTACTTC,CASSRGAGGGYEQYF,NA,TRBV7-2,NA,TRBJ2-7
TGTGCCAGCAGTCTAGGGGGGGGGAATCAGCCCCAGCATTTT,CASSLGGGNQPQHF,NA,TRBV27,NA,TRBJ1-5
TGTGCCAGCAGCTTCCAAGCGGGGGGGCAGAATGAGCAGTTCTTC,CASSFQAGGQNEQFF,NA,TRBV7-2,TRBD2,TRBJ2-1
TGTGCCAGCAGCACTGTAGGGGGCGACGAGCAGTACTTC,CASSTVGGDEQYF,NA,TRBV2,TRBD1,TRBJ2-7
TGTGCCAGCAGCCAGGGAACAGAATACACTGAAGCTTTCTTT,CASSQGTEYTEAFF,NA,TRBV5-4,NA,TRBJ1-1
TGCAGCGTTGGCCCCCGGGACTTC,CSVGPRDF,few,TRBV29-1,NA,TRBJ1-2
TGTGCCAGCAGCTTCATTGCAGAGGGAATTCGGACAGATACGCAGTATTTT,CASSFIAEGIRTDTQYF,NA,TRBV5-6,NA,TRBJ2-3
TGTGCCAGTAGTACCGGTGGGGGCCCCGCGGGTACGCAGTATTTT,CASSTGGGPAGTQYF,NA,TRBV19,NA,TRBJ2-3
TGTGCCAGCAGCGTAGCAGGATATCTGAATTCACCCCTCCACTTT,CASSVAGYLNSPLHF,NA,TRBV9,NA,TRBJ1-6
TGCGCCAGCAGCACCTTTGGGGGGGGCGCGCAGTCACCCCTCCACTTT,CASSTFGGGAQSPLHF,NA,TRBV4-1,NA,TRBJ1-6
TGTGCCAGCAGGCCGGACAGCAACACTGAAGCTTTCTTT,CASRPDSNTEAFF,NA,TRBV2,NA,TRBJ1-1
TGTGCCAGCCAGGACACAATGAACACTGAAGCTTTCTTT,CASQDTMNTEAFF,few,TRBV18,NA,TRBJ1-1
TGTGCCAGCAGCTTAACTAGCGGGGGGGCTGCCTACAATGAGCAGTTCTTC,CASSLTSGGAAYNEQFF,NA,TRBV7-9,TRBD2,TRBJ2-1
TGTGCCAGCAGCCAAGGGGGGGTGGATGAGCAGTTCTTC,CASSQGGVDEQFF,NA,TRBV4-2,NA,TRBJ2-1
TGTGCCAGCAGTTACGGACACGTCTCTGGAAACACCATATATTTT,CASSYGHVSGNTIYF,NA,TRBV6-5,NA,TRBJ1-3
TGCGCCAGCCAGGAAGGCAGTATCTCTGGAAACACCATATATTTT,CASQEGSISGNTIYF,NA,TRBV10-2,NA,TRBJ1-3
TGCGCCAGCAGCCTTGACAGGGGCTACGAGCAGTACTTC,CASSLDRGYEQYF,NA,TRBV5-1,TRBD1,TRBJ2-7
TGTGCCAGCGGTTACTCCGGGACAGGGGGCTACTACGAGCAGTACTTC,CASGYSGTGGYYEQYF,NA,TRBV6-5,TRBD1,TRBJ2-7
TGTGCCTGGAACCCGGACAGGACGAACACTGAAGCTTTCTTT,CAWNPDRTNTEAFF,NA,TRBV30,TRBD1,TRBJ1-1
TGTGCCAGCAACTGGGAGGTTTGGACTGAAGCTTTCTTT,CASNWEVWTEAFF,NA,TRBV2,NA,TRBJ1-1
TGTGCCAGCAGCCGCGGGGCCCACGGCTACGAGCAGTACTTC,CASSRGAHGYEQYF,once,TRBV5-8,NA,TRBJ2-7
TGTGCCAGCAGCTTAGATGCCCCGTCCTACTACGAGCAGTACTTC,CASSLDAPSYYEQYF,NA,TRBV11-2,NA,TRBJ2-7
TGCGCCAGCAGCCAAGAGGCAGGGGGCTACACCGGGGAGCTGTTTTTT,CASSQEAGGYTGELFF,once,TRBV4-1,TRBD1,TRBJ2-2
TGTGCCAGCAGTGGGAATCGGGTGACAGCTAATCAGCCCCAGCATTTT,CASSGNRVTANQPQHF,NA,TRBV6-1,NA,TRBJ1-5
TGTGCCAGCAGTGAAGTTCGGCTAGCGGTCTACAATGAGCAGTTCTTC,CASSEVRLAVYNEQFF,NA,TRBV2,TRBD2,TRBJ2-1
TGTGCCAGTACTCTCTCTGGGGCCAACGTCCTGACTTTC,CASTLSGANVLTF,NA,TRBV19,NA,TRBJ2-6
TGCGCCAGCAGCCATGCTGGGGGGACAGGCCACTATGGCTACACCTTC,CASSHAGGTGHYGYTF,NA,TRBV4-1,TRBD1,TRBJ1-2
TGTGCCAGCTCTGGACAGGGGGTGGACGAGCAGTACTTC,CASSGQGVDEQYF,NA,TRBV2,TRBD1,TRBJ2-7
TGTGCCAGCAGCTTCCGGGACAGGGGCGATAAAGCTTTCTTT,CASSFRDRGDKAFF,NA,TRBV5-4,TRBD1,TRBJ1-1
TGTGCCAGCAGCCGAGGGACAGGACGAACCGGGGAGCTGTTTTTT,CASSRGTGRTGELFF,NA,TRBV4-2,TRBD1,TRBJ2-2
TGTGCCAGCAGTGGTGGGCGGGGGGGTTACAATGAGCAGTTCTTC,CASSGGRGGYNEQFF,NA,TRBV2,TRBD2,TRBJ2-1
TGTGCCAGCAGCTTTGTAGGGGGGGCATTGGAGACCCAGTACTTC,CASSFVGGALETQYF,NA,TRBV7-6,NA,TRBJ2-5
TGCAGCGTTGTCCAGTCCCAAGATACGCAGTATTTT,CSVVQSQDTQYF,NA,TRBV29-1,NA,TRBJ2-3
TGTGCCAGCAGCCTGGACAGGGGAAACACCATATATTTT,CASSLDRGNTIYF,NA,TRBV9,TRBD1,TRBJ1-3
TGTGCCAGCAGCTTGTGGCTAGCGGGGAAGAATGAGCAGTTCTTC,CASSLWLAGKNEQFF,NA,TRBV5-4,TRBD2,TRBJ2-1
TGTGCCAGCAGCTTGGGACTTAGCACAGATACGCAGTATTTT,CASSLGLSTDTQYF,NA,TRBV5-4,NA,TRBJ2-3
TGCGCCAGCAGCTATTTCGACAGGGCCAACACCGGGGAGCTGTTTTTT,CASSYFDRANTGELFF,NA,TRBV5-1,TRBD1,TRBJ2-2
TGCGCCAGCAGCTTCTACCCCGGGACATTGGCTGAAAAACTGTTTTTT,CASSFYPGTLAEKLFF,NA,TRBV5-1,NA,TRBJ1-4
TGTGCCTGGAATCAAACACCAGATTCACCCCTCCACTTT,CAWNQTPDSPLHF,NA,TRBV30,NA,TRBJ1-6
TGTGCCAGCAGCTTGGACGGGTTCGAATCCTACGAGCAGTACTTC,CASSLDGFESYEQYF,NA,TRBV5-6,NA,TRBJ2-7
TGTGCCAGCAACCTGGGGGGACTAGGGTCCTACAATGAGCAGTTCTTC,CASNLGGLGSYNEQFF,NA,TRBV5-4,TRBD2,TRBJ2-1
TGTGCCAGCAGCCCGCTAGGTGGGACCGGGGAGCTGTTTTTT,CASSPLGGTGELFF,NA,TRBV5-5,NA,TRBJ2-2
TGCGCCAGCCGGGTAGGAGGCTCCTACGAGCAGTACTTC,CASRVGGSYEQYF,NA,TRBV5-1,NA,TRBJ2-7
TGTGCCAGCAGTCGTACTCGGAACACTGAAGCTTTCTTT,CASSRTRNTEAFF,few,TRBV9,NA,TRBJ1-1
TGTGCCAGCAGCTTGGGTTCGAATGAAAAACTGTTTTTT,CASSLGSNEKLFF,NA,TRBV5-6,NA,TRBJ1-4